The rows below give T cell receptor beta chains drawn from one sample of a study of neoadjuvant anti-PD-1 for oral cavity cancer. Clones were read by immunoSEQ multiplex PCR, and TCRdb kept only the in-frame ones, dropping some. This table has 37,000 or so clones, roughly 35% appearing once. Material: tumor tissue, obtained after nivolumab (anti-PD-1) treatment. These receptors came from a person aged 40 to 85 with oral cavity squamous cell carcinoma. Each CDR3 is given with its conserved first and last residue. A D gene is named only where the DNA matches it firmly. Only some rows state a clone size, as once, few, many or a class for expanded clones.

cdr3_nt: TGTGCAAGTCGCTTGTCCCAGGGGGTAAGAAACACTGAAGCTTTCTTT
cdr3_aa: CASRLSQGVRNTEAFF
v_call: TRBV12-2
cdr3_length: 16
clone_size: medium-sized
d_call: .
j_call: TRBJ1-1

cdr3_nt: TGTGCCAGCAGCTTTATTAGCGGGAATGAGCAGTTCTTC
cdr3_aa: CASSFISGNEQFF
v_call: TRBV5-4
cdr3_length: 13
clone_size: .
d_call: TRBD2
j_call: TRBJ2-1

cdr3_nt: TGTGCCAGCAGTTTAGTCGGCGGGGGGAACACTGAAGCTTTCTTT
cdr3_aa: CASSLVGGGNTEAFF
v_call: TRBV28
cdr3_length: 15
clone_size: few
d_call: .
j_call: TRBJ1-1

cdr3_nt: TGTGCCAGCTCAGCGGACAGGGTGTATGAAGCTTTCTTT
cdr3_aa: CASSADRVYEAFF
v_call: TRBV18
cdr3_length: 13
clone_size: many
d_call: TRBD1
j_call: TRBJ1-1

cdr3_nt: TGTGCCAGTAGACAGGGGGTCAAGAACACTGAAGCTTTCTTT
cdr3_aa: CASRQGVKNTEAFF
v_call: TRBV19
cdr3_length: 14
clone_size: .
d_call: TRBD1
j_call: TRBJ1-1

cdr3_nt: TGTGCCACCAGCAGAGATACGGGGAATTCACCCCTCCACTTT
cdr3_aa: CATSRDTGNSPLHF
v_call: TRBV15
cdr3_length: 14
clone_size: .
d_call: .
j_call: TRBJ1-6

cdr3_nt: TGCGCCAGGCGAGGGGGGGGCACAGATACGCAGTATTTT
cdr3_aa: CARRGGGTDTQYF
v_call: TRBV23-1
cdr3_length: 13
clone_size: few
d_call: .
j_call: TRBJ2-3

cdr3_nt: TGTGCCAGTAGTGCCGGGCGGCTACTCGGAAACACCATATATTTT
cdr3_aa: CASSAGRLLGNTIYF
v_call: TRBV19
cdr3_length: 15
clone_size: once
d_call: .
j_call: TRBJ1-3

cdr3_nt: TGTGCCTGGACTCCGAAGGTGCCGTCCTCTAACTATGGCTACACCTTC
cdr3_aa: CAWTPKVPSSNYGYTF
v_call: TRBV30
cdr3_length: 16
clone_size: .
d_call: .
j_call: TRBJ1-2

cdr3_nt: TGTGCCAGTTCGTCTCTCGCCCAAGAGACCCAGTACTTC
cdr3_aa: CASSSLAQETQYF
v_call: TRBV19
cdr3_length: 13
clone_size: few
d_call: .
j_call: TRBJ2-5

cdr3_nt: TGTGCCAGCAGCATGGACCGGTACCAAGAGACCCAGTACTTC
cdr3_aa: CASSMDRYQETQYF
v_call: TRBV5-4
cdr3_length: 14
clone_size: many
d_call: .
j_call: TRBJ2-5

cdr3_nt: TGCAGCGTCGCCGACACTTTAGGGGTCCACGAGCAGTACTTC
cdr3_aa: CSVADTLGVHEQYF
v_call: TRBV29-1
cdr3_length: 14
clone_size: .
d_call: .
j_call: TRBJ2-7

cdr3_nt: TGTGCCAGCAGAAAGGGGTTGCAGGGTAGCAATCAGCCCCAGCATTTT
cdr3_aa: CASRKGLQGSNQPQHF
v_call: TRBV21-1
cdr3_length: 16
clone_size: .
d_call: .
j_call: TRBJ1-5

cdr3_nt: TGCAGTGCTTTCAACACAGATACGCAGTATTTT
cdr3_aa: CSAFNTDTQYF
v_call: TRBV20-1
cdr3_length: 11
clone_size: medium-sized
d_call: .
j_call: TRBJ2-3